The 10 T cell receptor beta chains presented below share a single source sample, sequenced in a study of blood T cells in healthy people across ages. Primers used in a second PCR of about 6 to 11 cycles were a sample-barcoded 5' primer and a J-beta primer mix. TCRdb analysed the 5' RACE reads with MiXCR anew, one entry per CDR3 protein. The sample holds about 400,000 distinct CDR3 sequences, roughly half seen once. Sequenced material: blood. All receptors derive from a man between 60 and 75 years old in good health.

This clonotype was observed a single time. The gene calls are TRBV6-1 and TRBJ2-1; D may be TRBD2 (7 bases). CDR1 MNHNS and CDR2 SASEGT come from the germline V gene. V was clipped by 5 bases and J by 7 bases, with 21 bases between them. The CDR3 is 16 amino acids. The CDR3, as DNA: TGTGCCAGCAGTTCCCGGACTGGCGGGGGCCAAAATGAGCAGTTCTTC. It codes for CASSSRTGGGQNEQFF.

The chain is built from TRBV5-1 and TRBJ1-1; D is unresolved. Trimming stripped 0 bases from V and 1 base from J, with 7 bases between. CDR1 SGHRS and CDR2 YFSETQ come from the germline V gene. This CDR3 has 14 amino acids. The CDR3 nucleotides read TGCGCCAGCAGCTTGGCCCCGTCGAACACTGAAGCTTTCTTT. This encodes CASSLAPSNTEAFF.

The chain has TRBV4-2 and TRBJ2-3, with a tentative D call TRBD2 (5 bases). Germline assignment: CDR1 LGHNA and CDR2 YNFKEQ. V gave up 8 bases and J gave up 3 bases, with 21 bases separating them. The CDR3 consists of 16 residues. CDR3 nucleotides: TGTGCCAGCGGCCCCGAGGGAGCCCCTCGAACAGATACGCAGTATTTT. Amino acids: CASGPEGAPRTDTQYF.

The chain employs TRBV5-1 and TRBJ1-2; D is undetermined. The length of the CDR3 is 14 residues. V gave up 0 bases and J gave up 7 bases, with 13 bases separating them. Germline V gene lookup returns CDR1 SGHRS and CDR2 YFSETQ. DNA for the CDR3: TGCGCCAGCAGCTTGGTAGCGGGTTCAGCTGGCTACACCTTC. Translating it yields CASSLVAGSAGYTF.

This clonotype was seen only once. The rearrangement links TRBV7-3 to TRBJ2-3; unclear D gene. The CDR3 consists of 15 residues. CDR1 SGHTA and CDR2 FQGTGA come from the germline V gene. The ends were cut back, 5 bases at V and 5 bases at J, with 17 bases in the middle. CDR3 sequence: CASSRPGLGEDTQYF. In DNA, the CDR3 is TGTGCCAGCAGCCGTCCGGGCCTAGGCGAAGATACGCAGTATTTT.

The chain employs TRBV20-1 and TRBJ2-4, with a weak D call TRBD1 (5 bases). Trimming removed 6 bases at V and 2 bases at J, with 11 bases between. Germline assignment: CDR1 DFQATT and CDR2 SNEGSKA (reference sequence). The CDR3 totals 13 residues. The CDR3 is CSAPDRTKNIQYF. The DNA for the CDR3 is TGCAGTGCACCTGACAGAACCAAAAACATTCAGTACTTC.

This clonotype was detected a few times. J is TRBJ2-1 and V is TRBV20-1; D not resolved. Trimming stripped 0 bases from V and 1 base from J, with 13 bases between. Germline CDR1 is DFQATT and CDR2 is SNEGSKA (reference sequence). This CDR3 region has 16 residues. The CDR3 spells CSARDGATLSYNEQFF. The CDR3 bases are TGCAGTGCTAGAGACGGAGCTACTTTATCCTACAATGAGCAGTTCTTC.

The chain couples TRBV15 to TRBJ2-5; either TRBD1 or TRBD2 may supply D (6 bases each). The CDR3 extends over 15 amino acids. Germline CDR1 reads LNHNV; CDR2 reads YYDKDF (reference sequence). V was pared by 1 base and J by 5 bases, with 14 bases between. The CDR3 nucleotides are TGTGCCACCAGCAGAGGGCAGGGGAGCGGGGAGACCCAGTACTTC. Residues: CATSRGQGSGETQYF.

The rearrangement links TRBV3-1 to TRBJ1-2; D not resolved. The CDR3 length is 14 residues. Germline CDR1 is LGHDT and CDR2 is YNNKEL (reference sequence). Trimming removed 5 bases from V and 2 bases from J, with 12 bases in between. Here the CDR3 DNA reads TGTGCCAGCAGCAACTCAGTTGTCAACTATGGCTACACCTTC. Translated, it gives CASSNSVVNYGYTF.

This clonotype was counted many times. The rearrangement links TRBV30 to TRBJ2-3; 8 bases are shared with TRBD2. Trimming took 2 bases from V and 3 from J; bases not matched to a gene: 10. Germline CDR1 reads GTSNPN; CDR2 reads SVGIG (reference sequence). This CDR3 comprises 16 residues. CDR3 amino acids: CAWSFDGRAVTDTQYF. CDR3 sequence (DNA): TGTGCCTGGAGTTTCGACGGGAGGGCCGTTACAGATACGCAGTATTTT.